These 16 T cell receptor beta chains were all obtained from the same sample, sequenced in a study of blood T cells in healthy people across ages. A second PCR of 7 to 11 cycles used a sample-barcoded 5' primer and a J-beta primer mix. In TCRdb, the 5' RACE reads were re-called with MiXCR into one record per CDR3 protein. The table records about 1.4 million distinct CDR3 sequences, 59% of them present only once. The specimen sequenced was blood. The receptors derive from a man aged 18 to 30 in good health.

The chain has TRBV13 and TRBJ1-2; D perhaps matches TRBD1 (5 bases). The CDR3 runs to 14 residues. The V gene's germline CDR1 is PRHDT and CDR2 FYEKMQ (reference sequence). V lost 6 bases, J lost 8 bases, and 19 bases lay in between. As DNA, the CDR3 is TGTGCCAGCAGTTACCGGGACCCCAACGAGGGCTACACCTTC. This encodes CASSYRDPNEGYTF.

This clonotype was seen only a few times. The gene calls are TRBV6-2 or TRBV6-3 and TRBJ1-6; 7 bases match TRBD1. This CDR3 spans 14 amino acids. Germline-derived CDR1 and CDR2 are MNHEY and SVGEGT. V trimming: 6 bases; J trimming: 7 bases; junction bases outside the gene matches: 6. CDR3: CASSAPGQNSPLHF. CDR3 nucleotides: TGTGCCAGCAGCGCACCGGGACAGAATTCACCCCTCCACTTT.

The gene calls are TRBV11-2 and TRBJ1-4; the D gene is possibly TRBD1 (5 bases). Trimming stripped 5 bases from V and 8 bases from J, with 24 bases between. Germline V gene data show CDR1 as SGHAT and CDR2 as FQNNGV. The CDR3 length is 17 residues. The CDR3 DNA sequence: TGTGCCAGCAGCCCCGCCCTGGGGGAGGGCGGTAACGAAAAACTGTTTTTT. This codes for CASSPALGEGGNEKLFF.

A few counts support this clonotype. In DNA form, the CDR3 reads TGTGCCAGCACTCTCGGAGGGGCCGGCACTGAAGCTTTCTTT. Encoded protein: CASTLGGAGTEAFF. V and J are TRBV12-3 or TRBV12-4 and TRBJ1-1; TRBD1 is a possible D gene (5 bases). The CDR3 loop spans 14 amino acids. V was clipped by 7 bases and J by 4 bases, with 16 bases between them.

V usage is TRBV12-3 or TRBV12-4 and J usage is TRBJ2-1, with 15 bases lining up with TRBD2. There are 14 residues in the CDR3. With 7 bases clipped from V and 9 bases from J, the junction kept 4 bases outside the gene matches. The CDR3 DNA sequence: TGTGCCAGCACCGGGACTAGCGGGGGGAGTGAGCAGTTCTTC. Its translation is CASTGTSGGSEQFF.

The CDR3 loop is CASSLAGQYYEQYF. DNA of the CDR3: TGTGCCAGCAGCTTAGCGGGTCAGTACTACGAGCAGTACTTC. The V and J genes are TRBV7-2 and TRBJ2-7; D is unclear. This CDR3 comprises 14 residues. Germline lookup yields CDR1 SGHTA and CDR2 FQGNSA. Trimming cost V 0 bases and J 3 bases, with 9 bases left between them.

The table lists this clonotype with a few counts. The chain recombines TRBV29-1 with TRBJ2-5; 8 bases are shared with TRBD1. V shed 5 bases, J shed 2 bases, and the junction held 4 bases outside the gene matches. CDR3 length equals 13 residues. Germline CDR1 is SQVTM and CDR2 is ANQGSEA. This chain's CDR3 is CSVRTGGQETQYF. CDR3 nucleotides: TGCAGCGTTCGCACAGGGGGTCAAGAGACCCAGTACTTC.

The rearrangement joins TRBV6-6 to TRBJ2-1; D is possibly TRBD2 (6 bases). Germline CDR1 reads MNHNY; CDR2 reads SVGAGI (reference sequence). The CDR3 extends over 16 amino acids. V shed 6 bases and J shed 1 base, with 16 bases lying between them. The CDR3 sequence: CASSFQWEDSYNEQFF. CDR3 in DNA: TGTGCCAGCAGCTTCCAGTGGGAGGATTCCTACAATGAGCAGTTCTTC.

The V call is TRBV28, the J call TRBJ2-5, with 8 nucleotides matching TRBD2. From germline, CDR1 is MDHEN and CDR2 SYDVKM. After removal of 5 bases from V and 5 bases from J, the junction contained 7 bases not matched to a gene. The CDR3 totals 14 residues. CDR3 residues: CASSIRGGRETQYF. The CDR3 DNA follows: TGTGCCAGCAGTATACGGGGGGGCCGGGAGACCCAGTACTTC.

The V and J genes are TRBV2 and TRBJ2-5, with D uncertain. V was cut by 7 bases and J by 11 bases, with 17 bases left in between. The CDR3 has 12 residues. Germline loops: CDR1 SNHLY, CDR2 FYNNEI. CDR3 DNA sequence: TGTGCCAGCACAGACCCTAGTATTGAGCAGTACTTC. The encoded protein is CASTDPSIEQYF. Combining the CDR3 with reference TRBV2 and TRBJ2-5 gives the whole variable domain EPEVTQTPSHQVTQMGQEVILRCVPISNHLYFYWYRQILGQKVEFLVSFYNNEISEKSEIFDDQFSVERPDGSNFTLKIRSTKLEDSAMYFCASTDPSIEQYFGPGTRLLVL.

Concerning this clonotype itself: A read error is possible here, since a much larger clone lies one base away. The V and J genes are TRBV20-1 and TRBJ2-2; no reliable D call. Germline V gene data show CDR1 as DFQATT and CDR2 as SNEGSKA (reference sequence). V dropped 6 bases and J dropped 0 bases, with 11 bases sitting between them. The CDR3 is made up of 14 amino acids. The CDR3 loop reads CSAINPSNTGELFF. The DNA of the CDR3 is TGCAGTGCCATAAACCCCTCGAACACCGGGGAGCTGTTTTTT.

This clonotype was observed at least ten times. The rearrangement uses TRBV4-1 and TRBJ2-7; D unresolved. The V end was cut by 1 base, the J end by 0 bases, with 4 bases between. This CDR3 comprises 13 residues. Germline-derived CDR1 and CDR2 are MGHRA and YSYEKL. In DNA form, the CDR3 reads TGCGCCAGCAGCCAAGGGGTCTCCTACGAGCAGTACTTC. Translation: CASSQGVSYEQYF.

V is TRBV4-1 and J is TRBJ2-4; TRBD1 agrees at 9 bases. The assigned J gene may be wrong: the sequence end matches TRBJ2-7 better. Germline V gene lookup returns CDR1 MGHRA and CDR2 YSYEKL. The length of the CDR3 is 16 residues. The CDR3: CASSLSPGQGLREQYF. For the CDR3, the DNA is TGCGCCAGCAGCCTCAGTCCGGGACAGGGCCTTCGCGAGCAGTACTTC.

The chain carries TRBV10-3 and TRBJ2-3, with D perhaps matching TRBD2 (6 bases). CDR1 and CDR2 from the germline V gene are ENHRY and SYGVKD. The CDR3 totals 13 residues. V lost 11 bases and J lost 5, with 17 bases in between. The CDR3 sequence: CALRGASEDTQYF. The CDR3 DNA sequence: TGTGCCCTCCGAGGGGCTAGCGAAGATACGCAGTATTTT.

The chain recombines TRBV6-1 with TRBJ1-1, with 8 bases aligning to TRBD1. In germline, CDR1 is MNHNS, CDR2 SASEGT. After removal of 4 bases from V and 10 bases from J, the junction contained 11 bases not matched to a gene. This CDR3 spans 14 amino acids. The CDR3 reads CASSGTGTPEGAFF. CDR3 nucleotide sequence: TGTGCCAGCAGTGGGACAGGGACCCCTGAAGGAGCTTTCTTT.

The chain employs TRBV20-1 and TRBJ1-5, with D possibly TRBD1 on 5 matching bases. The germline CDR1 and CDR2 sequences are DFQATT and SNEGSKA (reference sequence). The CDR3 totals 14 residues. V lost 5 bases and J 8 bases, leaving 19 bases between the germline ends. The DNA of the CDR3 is TGCAGTGCTGGGCCGGGGCCTGAGTGGGAGCCCCAGCATTTT. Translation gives CSAGPGPEWEPQHF.